This TCR beta chain was identified during a study of T cells after somatic rescue of genetic block (dated by TCRdb to 2018 to 2020). Some background on the complete study: What the study looked at was long-term robustness, specifically in a T-cell system that came about through somatic rescue of a genetic block in T-cell development.

V gives up 6 bases and J gives up 0 bases, and the segment between their germline ends measures 12 bases. In the germline V gene, CDR1 corresponds to SGHRS and CDR2 to YFSETQ. From the cysteine through the phenylalanine, the CDR3 covers 15 amino acids. The only DNA kept is the CDR3, 45 bases in frame from the first base. Concerning this clone: No cognate antigen has been identified for it. Base qualities are not recorded, but no much larger clone differs from it by a single base.

Library creation used the immunoSEQ multiplex PCR assay. Held by TCRdb, this immuneACCESS table contains in-frame sequences only and omits some clones. Under half of the omission traces to an unresolved V gene where checked; the cause of the rest is unknown. For this sample there are around 100,000 clones; 75% to 95% appear just once. The leading ten clones occupy over 1.1% of the sample. The rearrangement joined TRBV5-1 to TRBJ1-4, with no D gene named confidently. The sequence derives from a woman under 30. The source material was peripheral blood mononuclear cells (PBMCs). The DNA sequence is TGCGCCAGCACCCCGGTCGGTGCAACTAATGAAAAACTGTTTTTT. Its protein is CASTPVGATNEKLFF.